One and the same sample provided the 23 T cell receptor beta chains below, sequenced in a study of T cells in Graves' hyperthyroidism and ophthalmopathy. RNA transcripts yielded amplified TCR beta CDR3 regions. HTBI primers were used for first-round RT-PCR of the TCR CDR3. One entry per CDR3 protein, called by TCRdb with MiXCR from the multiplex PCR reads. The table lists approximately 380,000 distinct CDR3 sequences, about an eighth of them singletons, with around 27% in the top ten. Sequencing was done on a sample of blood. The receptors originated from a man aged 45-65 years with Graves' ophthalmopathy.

The chain's CDR3 is CASSPDQTGANVLTF. The CDR3 DNA reads TGTGCCAGTAGCCCAGATCAAACTGGGGCCAACGTCCTGACTTTC. The chain uses TRBV19 and TRBJ2-6; D is unclear. Germline CDR1 is LNHDA and CDR2 is SQIVND (reference sequence). This CDR3 comprises 15 residues. Trimming took 6 bases from V and 2 from J, leaving 11 bases between them.

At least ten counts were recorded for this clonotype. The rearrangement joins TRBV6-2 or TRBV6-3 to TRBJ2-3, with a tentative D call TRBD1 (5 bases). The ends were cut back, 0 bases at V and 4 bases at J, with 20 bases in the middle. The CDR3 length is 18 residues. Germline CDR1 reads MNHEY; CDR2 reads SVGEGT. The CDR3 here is CASSYSIGQGAQADTQYF. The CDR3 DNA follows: TGTGCCAGCAGTTACTCGATAGGTCAGGGCGCGCAGGCAGATACGCAGTATTTT.

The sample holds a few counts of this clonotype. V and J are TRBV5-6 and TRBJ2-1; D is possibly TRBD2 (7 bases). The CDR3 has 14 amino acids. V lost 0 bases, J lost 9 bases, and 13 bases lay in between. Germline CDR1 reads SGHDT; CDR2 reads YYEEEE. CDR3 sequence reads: CASSLDRGAGEQFF. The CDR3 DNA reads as TGTGCCAGCAGCTTGGATCGGGGGGCAGGTGAGCAGTTCTTC. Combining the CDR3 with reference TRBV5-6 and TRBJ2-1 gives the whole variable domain DAGVTQSPTHLIKTRGQQVTLRCSPKSGHDTVSWYQQALGQGPQFIFQYYEEEERQRGNFPDRFSGHQFPNYSSELNVNALLLGDSALYLCASSLDRGAGEQFFGPGTRLTVL.

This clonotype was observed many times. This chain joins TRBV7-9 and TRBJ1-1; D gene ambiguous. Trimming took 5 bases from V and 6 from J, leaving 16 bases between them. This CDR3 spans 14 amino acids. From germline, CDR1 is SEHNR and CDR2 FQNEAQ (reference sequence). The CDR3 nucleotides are TGTGCCAGCAGCCATGCGGGTGGCAAGGCTGAAGCTTTCTTT. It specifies CASSHAGGKAEAFF.

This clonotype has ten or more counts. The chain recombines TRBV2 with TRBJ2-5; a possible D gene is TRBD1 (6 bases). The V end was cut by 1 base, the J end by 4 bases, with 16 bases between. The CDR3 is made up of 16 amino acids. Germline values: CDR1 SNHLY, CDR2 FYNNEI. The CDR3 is CASSEVGFQGRETQYF. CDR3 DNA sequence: TGTGCCAGCAGTGAAGTTGGGTTCCAGGGGCGAGAGACCCAGTACTTC.

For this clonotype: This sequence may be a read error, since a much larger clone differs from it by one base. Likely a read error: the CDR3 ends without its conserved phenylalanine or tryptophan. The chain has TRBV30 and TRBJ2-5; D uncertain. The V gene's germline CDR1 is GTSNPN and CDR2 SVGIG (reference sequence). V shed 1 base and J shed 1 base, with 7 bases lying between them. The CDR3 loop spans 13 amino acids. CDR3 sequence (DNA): TGTGCCTGGAGTGCGGCACTCCAAGAGACCCAGTACCTC. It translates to CAWSAALQETQYL.

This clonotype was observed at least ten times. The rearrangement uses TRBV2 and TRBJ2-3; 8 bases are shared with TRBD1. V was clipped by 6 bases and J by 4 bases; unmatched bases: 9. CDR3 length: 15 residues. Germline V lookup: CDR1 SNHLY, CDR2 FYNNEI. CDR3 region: CASSPGGVGSDTQYF. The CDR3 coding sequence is TGTGCCAGCAGCCCAGGGGGCGTAGGATCAGATACGCAGTATTTT.

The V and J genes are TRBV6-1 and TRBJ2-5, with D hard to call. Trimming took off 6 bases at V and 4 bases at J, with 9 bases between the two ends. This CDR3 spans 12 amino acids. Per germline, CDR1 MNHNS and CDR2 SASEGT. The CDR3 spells CASRAMVETQYF. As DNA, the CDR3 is TGTGCCAGCAGGGCGATGGTAGAGACCCAGTACTTC.

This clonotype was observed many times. DNA for the CDR3: TGTGCCAGCAGCTTAAGGCAGGAGGCTTTCAGCTCCTACAATGAGCAGTTCTTC. Its translation is CASSLRQEAFSSYNEQFF. This chain joins TRBV7-3 and TRBJ2-1, with D perhaps matching TRBD2 (5 bases). This CDR3 region has 18 residues. The ends were cut back, 1 base at V and 0 bases at J, with 16 bases in the middle. CDR1 and CDR2 (germline): SGHTA, FQGTGA.

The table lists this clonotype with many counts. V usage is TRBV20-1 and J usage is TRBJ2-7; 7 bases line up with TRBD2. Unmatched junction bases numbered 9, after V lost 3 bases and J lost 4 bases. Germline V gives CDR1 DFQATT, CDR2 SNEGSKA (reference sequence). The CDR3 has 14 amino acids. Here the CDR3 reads CSARVPGAGYEQYF. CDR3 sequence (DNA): TGCAGTGCTAGGGTGCCGGGAGCGGGGTACGAGCAGTACTTC.

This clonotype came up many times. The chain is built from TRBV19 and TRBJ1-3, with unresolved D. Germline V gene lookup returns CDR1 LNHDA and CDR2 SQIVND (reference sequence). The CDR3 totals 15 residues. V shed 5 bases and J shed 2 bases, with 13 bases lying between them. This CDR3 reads CASSPRRMAGNTIYF. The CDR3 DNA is TGTGCCAGTAGTCCCCGTCGGATGGCTGGAAACACCATATATTTT.

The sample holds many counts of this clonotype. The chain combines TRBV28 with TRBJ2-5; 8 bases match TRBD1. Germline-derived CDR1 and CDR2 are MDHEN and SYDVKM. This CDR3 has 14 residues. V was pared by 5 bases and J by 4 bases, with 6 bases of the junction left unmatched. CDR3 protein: CASSRDRRGETQYF. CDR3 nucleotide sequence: TGTGCCAGCAGTCGGGACAGGAGAGGAGAGACCCAGTACTTC. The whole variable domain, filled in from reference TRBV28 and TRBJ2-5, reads DVKVTQSSRYLVKRTGEKVFLECVQDMDHENMFWYRQDPGLGLRLIYFSYDVKMKEKGDIPEGYSVSREKKERFSLILESASTNQTSMYLCASSRDRRGETQYFGPGTRLLVL.

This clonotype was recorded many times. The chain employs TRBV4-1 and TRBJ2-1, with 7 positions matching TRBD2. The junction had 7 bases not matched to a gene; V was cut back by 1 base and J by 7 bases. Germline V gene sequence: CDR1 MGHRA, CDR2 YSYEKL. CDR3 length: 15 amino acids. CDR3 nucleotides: TGCGCCAGCAGCCAAGGAGGCGGGAGCGGGAATGAGCAGTTCTTC. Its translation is CASSQGGGSGNEQFF.

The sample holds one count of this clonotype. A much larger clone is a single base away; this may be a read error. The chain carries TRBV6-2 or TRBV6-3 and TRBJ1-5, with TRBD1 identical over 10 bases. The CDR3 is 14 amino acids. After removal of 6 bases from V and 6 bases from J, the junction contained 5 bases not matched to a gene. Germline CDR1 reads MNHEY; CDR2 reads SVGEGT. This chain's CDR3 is CASRGTGAGQPQHF. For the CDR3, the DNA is TGTGCCAGCAGGGGGACAGGGGCCGGTCAGCCCCAGCATTTT.

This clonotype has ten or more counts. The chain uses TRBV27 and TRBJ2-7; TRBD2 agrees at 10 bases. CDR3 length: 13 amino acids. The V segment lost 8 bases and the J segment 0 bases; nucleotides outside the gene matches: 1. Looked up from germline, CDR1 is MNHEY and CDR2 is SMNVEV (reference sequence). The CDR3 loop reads CASGLAVSYEQYF. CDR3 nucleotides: TGTGCCAGCGGACTAGCGGTCTCCTACGAGCAGTACTTC.

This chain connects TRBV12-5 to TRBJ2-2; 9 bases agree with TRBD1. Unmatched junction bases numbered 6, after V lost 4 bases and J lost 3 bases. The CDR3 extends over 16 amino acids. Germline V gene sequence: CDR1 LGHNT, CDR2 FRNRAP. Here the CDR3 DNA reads TGTGCTAGTGGTTCGGTCGGGACAGGGTACACCGGGGAGCTGTTTTTT. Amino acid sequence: CASGSVGTGYTGELFF.

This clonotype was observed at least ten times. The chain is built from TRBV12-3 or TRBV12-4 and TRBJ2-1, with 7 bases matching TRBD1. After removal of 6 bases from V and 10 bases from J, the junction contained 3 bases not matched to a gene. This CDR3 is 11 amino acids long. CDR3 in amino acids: CASSQGQEQFF. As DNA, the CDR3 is TGTGCCAGCAGCCAGGGACAGGAGCAGTTCTTC.

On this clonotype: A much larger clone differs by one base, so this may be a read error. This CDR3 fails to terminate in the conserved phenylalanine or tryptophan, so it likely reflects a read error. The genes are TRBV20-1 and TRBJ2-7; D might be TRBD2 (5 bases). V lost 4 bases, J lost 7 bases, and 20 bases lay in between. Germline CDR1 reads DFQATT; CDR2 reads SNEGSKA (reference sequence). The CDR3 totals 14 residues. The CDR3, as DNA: TGCAGTGCTACCGGGGAGCTAGTTTCGGGAGAGCAGTACCTC. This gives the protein CSATGELVSGEQYL.

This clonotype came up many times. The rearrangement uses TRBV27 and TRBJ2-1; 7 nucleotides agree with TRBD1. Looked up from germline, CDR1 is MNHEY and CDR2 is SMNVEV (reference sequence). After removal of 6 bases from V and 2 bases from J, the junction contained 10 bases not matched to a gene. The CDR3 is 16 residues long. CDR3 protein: CASSQPAGTAYNEQFF. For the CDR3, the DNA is TGTGCCAGCAGCCAACCTGCCGGGACAGCCTACAATGAGCAGTTCTTC.

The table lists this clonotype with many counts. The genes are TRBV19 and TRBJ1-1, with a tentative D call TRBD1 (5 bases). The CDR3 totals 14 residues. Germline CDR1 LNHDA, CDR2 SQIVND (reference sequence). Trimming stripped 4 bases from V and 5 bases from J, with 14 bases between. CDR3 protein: CASSRGVPRTEAFF. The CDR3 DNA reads TGTGCCAGTAGTAGAGGGGTCCCGAGGACTGAAGCTTTCTTT.

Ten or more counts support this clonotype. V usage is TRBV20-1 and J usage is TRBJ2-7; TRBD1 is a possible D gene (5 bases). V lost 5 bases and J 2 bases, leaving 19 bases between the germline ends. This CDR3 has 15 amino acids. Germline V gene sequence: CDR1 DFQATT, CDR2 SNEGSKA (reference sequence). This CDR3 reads CSAPRRRVVTYEQYF. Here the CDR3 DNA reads TGCAGTGCTCCTAGACGCAGGGTTGTTACCTACGAGCAGTACTTC.

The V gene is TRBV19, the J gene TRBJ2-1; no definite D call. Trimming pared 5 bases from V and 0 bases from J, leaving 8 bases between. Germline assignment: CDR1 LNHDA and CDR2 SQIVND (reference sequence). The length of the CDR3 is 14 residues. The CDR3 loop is CASSYRRSYNEQFF. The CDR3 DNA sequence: TGTGCCAGTAGTTATCGGCGCTCCTACAATGAGCAGTTCTTC.

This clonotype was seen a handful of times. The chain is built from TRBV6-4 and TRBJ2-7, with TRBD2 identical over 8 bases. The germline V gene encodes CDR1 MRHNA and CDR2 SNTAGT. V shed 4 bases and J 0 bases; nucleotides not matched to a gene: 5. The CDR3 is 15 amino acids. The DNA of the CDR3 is TGTGCCAGCAGTGTGGGTAGCGGGACCTCCTACGAGCAGTACTTC. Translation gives CASSVGSGTSYEQYF.